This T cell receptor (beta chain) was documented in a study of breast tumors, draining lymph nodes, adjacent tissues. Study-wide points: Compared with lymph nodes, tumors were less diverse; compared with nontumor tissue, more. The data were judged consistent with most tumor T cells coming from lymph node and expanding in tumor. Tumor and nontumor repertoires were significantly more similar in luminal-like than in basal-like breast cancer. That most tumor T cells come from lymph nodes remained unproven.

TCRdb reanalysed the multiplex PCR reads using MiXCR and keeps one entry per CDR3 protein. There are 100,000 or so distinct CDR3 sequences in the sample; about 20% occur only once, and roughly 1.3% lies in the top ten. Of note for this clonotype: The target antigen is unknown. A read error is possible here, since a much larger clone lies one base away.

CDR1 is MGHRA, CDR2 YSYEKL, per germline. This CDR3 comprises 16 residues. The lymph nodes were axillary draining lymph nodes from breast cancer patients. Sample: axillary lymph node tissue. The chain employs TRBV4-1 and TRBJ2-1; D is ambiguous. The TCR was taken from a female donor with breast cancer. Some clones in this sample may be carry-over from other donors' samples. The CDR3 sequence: CASSQAGTITYNEQLF. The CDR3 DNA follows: TGCGCCAGCAGCCAGGCTGGCACTATTACCTACAATGAGCAGCTCTTC.